Each of the 28 T cell receptor beta chains below was sequenced from the same sample in a study of radiation and T cells in renal cell carcinoma (TCRdb year 2020). This specimen's time point label, interpreted: blood 4 weeks post-SBRT, at nephrectomy. The treatment or condition label on this specimen signifies: 15 Gy SBRT to primary tumor, nephrectomy 4 weeks later. Receptors were amplified or captured by the immunoSEQ multiplex PCR assay. The immuneACCESS repertoire file appears here via TCRdb, limited to in-frame rearrangements. These files lack a portion of the clones; in checked studies, under half of the deficit traces to unresolved V genes, and the cause of the others is not known. A total of some 78,000 clones appear in this sample, 70% to 90% of them only once. Clones ranked in the top ten supply 5% to 7.5% of the sample. This specimen was blood, taken from a patient whose treatment included radiotherapy and nephrectomy. These receptors originate from a woman aged 70-85 years with renal cell carcinoma.

The V and J genes are TRBV28 and TRBJ2-1; tentative D call: TRBD2 (6 bases). Germline-derived CDR1 and CDR2 are MDHEN and SYDVKM. Trimming removed 5 bases from V and 0 bases from J, with 14 bases in between. This CDR3 is 16 amino acids long. In DNA, the CDR3 is TGTGCCAGCAGTCCTTCCCGGGGAGGCTCCTACAATGAGCAGTTCTTC. As protein: CASSPSRGGSYNEQFF.

In its sample, this clone was seen a few times. The genes are TRBV28 and TRBJ1-3; 7 nucleotides align to TRBD1. The CDR3 sequence is 15 residues long. CDR1 is MDHEN, CDR2 SYDVKM, per germline. V gave up 5 bases and J gave up 4 bases; unmatched junction bases: 8. The CDR3: CASSPERQGGNTIYF. For the CDR3, the DNA is TGTGCCAGCAGTCCGGAAAGACAGGGAGGAAACACCATATATTTT.

This chain uses TRBV30 with TRBJ2-7, with 14 bases lining up with TRBD2. The trim removed 0 bases at V and 3 bases at J, leaving 4 bases unmatched. CDR1 and CDR2 from the germline V gene are GTSNPN and SVGIG (reference sequence). CDR3 length: 16 residues. DNA for the CDR3: TGTGCCTGGAGTGTAAGGACTAGCGGGGGGTTCTACGAGCAGTACTTC. This gives the protein CAWSVRTSGGFYEQYF.

J is TRBJ2-3 and V is TRBV5-4, with 9 bases fitting TRBD2. The trim removed 5 bases at V and 8 bases at J, leaving 15 bases unmatched. The V gene's germline CDR1 is SGHNT and CDR2 YYREEE (reference sequence). This CDR3 is built from 16 residues. The CDR3 sequence: CASSRPAGGTDATQYF. The DNA of the CDR3 is TGTGCCAGCAGTCGTCCTGCGGGAGGGACCGACGCTACGCAGTATTTT.

This clone was detected only once. This rearrangement joins TRBV6-6 to TRBJ2-7, with TRBD2 as a possible D gene (9 bases). Germline CDR1 and CDR2: MNHNY and SVGAGI (reference sequence). The CDR3 totals 14 residues. Trimming pared 10 bases from V and 7 bases from J, leaving 23 bases between. The DNA of the CDR3 is TGTGCCACCCAGGGGGCTAGCGGGGCCCGGGAGCAGTACTTC. Protein product: CATQGASGAREQYF.

J is TRBJ1-4 and V is TRBV6-5; 7 bases are a match to TRBD1. There are 15 residues in the CDR3. The V segment lost 6 bases and the J segment 8 bases; nucleotides outside the gene matches: 12. Germline CDR1 reads MNHEY; CDR2 reads SVGAGI. The CDR3 is CASRPNRGIGEKLFF. For the CDR3, the DNA is TGTGCCAGCAGGCCAAACAGGGGTATAGGAGAAAAACTGTTTTTT.

V and J are TRBV7-2 and TRBJ2-1; D remains ambiguous. Germline CDR1 is SGHTA and CDR2 is FQGNSA. V lost 4 bases and J 7 bases, leaving 14 bases between the germline ends. The CDR3 is 14 amino acids. The CDR3 DNA reads as TGTGCCAGCAGCTCCGCCCGGGTGACGAATGAGCAGTTCTTC. This sequence encodes CASSSARVTNEQFF. Full variable domain (missing parts from reference TRBV7-2 and TRBJ2-1): GAGVSQSPSNKVTEKGKDVELRCDPISGHTALYWYRQSLGQGLEFLIYFQGNSAPDKSGLPSDRFSAERTGGSVSTLTIQRTQQEDSAVYLCASSSARVTNEQFFGPGTRLTVL.

V gene TRBV9 combines with J gene TRBJ1-4; D is perhaps TRBD1 (5 bases). The germline V gene has CDR1 SGDLS and CDR2 YYNGEE. V lost 4 bases, J lost 6 bases, and 13 bases lay in between. This CDR3 has 14 residues. CDR3: CASSLGGRDEKLFF. The CDR3 DNA follows: TGTGCCAGCAGCCTCGGGGGGAGGGATGAAAAACTGTTTTTT.

This chain connects TRBV9 to TRBJ2-3; possible D gene TRBD1, 7 bases. Germline assignment: CDR1 SGDLS and CDR2 YYNGEE. V shed 0 bases and J shed 2 bases, with 10 bases lying between them. CDR3 length: 15 residues. CDR3 sequence (DNA): TGTGCCAGCAGCGTAGCAGGGGGGCTCACAGATACGCAGTATTTT. Its translation: CASSVAGGLTDTQYF.

The V gene is TRBV7-8, the J gene TRBJ2-5, with 9 bases aligning to TRBD1. The CDR3 runs 16 residues. J was trimmed by 5 bases and V by 1 base; bases with no gene match: 8. Germline V CDR1 and CDR2: SGHVS, FQNEAQ. The CDR3 nucleotides read TGTGCCAGCAGCTTAGACGCGGGACAGGGAGGGGAGACCCAGTACTTC. Encoded protein: CASSLDAGQGGETQYF.

V is TRBV12-2 and J is TRBJ1-2. TRBV12-2 is assigned pseudogene status. The CDR3 is 12 residues long. This CDR3 is CASPPGAYGYTF. In DNA, the CDR3 is TGTGCAAGTCCCCCCGGGGCCTATGGCTACACCTTC.

The rearrangement links TRBV19 to TRBJ2-7; D is possibly TRBD1 (6 bases). V was shortened by 6 bases and J by 12 bases, with 15 bases between the two germline ends. From germline, CDR1 is LNHDA and CDR2 SQIVND (reference sequence). The CDR3 has 11 residues. This chain's CDR3 is CASRAGEMTYF. The CDR3 coding sequence is TGTGCCAGTAGAGCAGGGGAGATGACGTACTTC. Drawing the rest from reference TRBV19 and TRBJ2-7, the complete variable domain is DGGITQSPKYLFRKEGQNVTLSCEQNLNHDAMYWYRQDPGQGLRLIYYSQIVNDFQKGDIAEGYSVSREKKESFPLTVTSAQKNPTAFYLCASRAGEMTYFGPGTRLTVT.

CDR3 residues: CASSRGGQNTEAFF. CDR3 nucleotides: TGTGCCAGTAGTAGAGGGGGACAGAACACTGAAGCTTTCTTT. This chain links TRBV19 with TRBJ1-1; D may be TRBD1 (6 bases). This CDR3 has 14 amino acids. V was clipped by 4 bases and J by 1 base, with 10 bases between them. The germline CDR1 and CDR2 sequences are LNHDA and SQIVND (reference sequence).

This chain uses TRBV6-6 with TRBJ2-7; perhaps D is TRBD1 or TRBD2 (5 bases each). Germline assignment: CDR1 MNHNY and CDR2 SVGAGI (reference sequence). Between the trimmed V and J ends, which lost 8 bases and 4 bases, there was a span of 15 bases. The CDR3 runs to 13 residues. The CDR3 spells CASQGAGGYEQYF. CDR3 DNA: TGTGCCAGCCAGGGAGCCGGCGGGTACGAGCAGTACTTC.

The rearrangement joins TRBV14 to TRBJ2-5; 7 bases match TRBD2. Per the germline V gene, CDR1 is SGHDN and CDR2 is FVKESK. The CDR3 sequence is 17 residues long. The V gene end was trimmed by 4 bases and the J gene end by 1 base; junction bases not matched to a gene: 12. The CDR3 here is CASSPRTLAAPQETQYF. CDR3 DNA sequence: TGTGCCAGCAGCCCCCGAACTCTAGCGGCCCCCCAAGAGACCCAGTACTTC.

This chain links TRBV7-2 with TRBJ2-7; 8 bases line up with TRBD1. CDR1 and CDR2 from the germline V gene are SGHTA and FQGNSA. The CDR3 consists of 14 residues. Trimming took 3 bases from V and 2 from J; bases not matched to a gene: 3. The chain's CDR3 is CASSFGQGPYEQYF. The DNA for the CDR3 is TGTGCCAGCAGCTTCGGACAGGGCCCCTACGAGCAGTACTTC. The full variable domain, completed using reference TRBV7-2 and TRBJ2-7, is GAGVSQSPSNKVTEKGKDVELRCDPISGHTALYWYRQSLGQGLEFLIYFQGNSAPDKSGLPSDRFSAERTGGSVSTLTIQRTQQEDSAVYLCASSFGQGPYEQYFGPGTRLTVT.

The rearrangement uses TRBV7-9 and TRBJ1-5, with 7 positions matching TRBD1. Germline CDR1 reads SEHNR; CDR2 reads FQNEAQ (reference sequence). This CDR3 has 15 amino acids. After removal of 5 bases from V and 7 bases from J, the junction contained 11 bases not matched to a gene. The CDR3 DNA sequence: TGTGCCAGCAGCACGGGTACAGGGGACGGGCAGCCCCAGCATTTT. Translated, it gives CASSTGTGDGQPQHF.

The chain joins TRBV9 to TRBJ2-3; no reliable D call. Germline CDR1 reads SGDLS; CDR2 reads YYNGEE. This CDR3 spans 15 amino acids. V was shortened by 0 bases and J by 1 base, with 9 bases between the two germline ends. The CDR3 DNA follows: TGTGCCAGCAGCGTAGGAAGGGATCGCACAGATACGCAGTATTTT. This gives the protein CASSVGRDRTDTQYF.

For the CDR3, the DNA is TGCAGTACTAAGGGAGGCACTGAAGCTTTCTTT. It encodes CSTKGGTEAFF. V gene TRBV20-1 combines with J gene TRBJ1-1; no firm D call. The germline CDR1 and CDR2 sequences are DFQATT and SNEGSKA (reference sequence). V lost 8 bases to trimming and J lost 4 bases, with 11 bases between them. The CDR3 spans 11 residues.

This chain connects TRBV4-3 to TRBJ2-2, with TRBD1 matching 9 bases. Germline assignment: CDR1 LGHNA and CDR2 YSLEER. The CDR3 has 14 amino acids. Unmatched junction bases numbered 2, after V lost 5 bases and J lost 4 bases. The CDR3 region has the DNA TGCGCCAGCAGCGAGACAGGGGGCACCGGGGAGCTGTTTTTT. As protein: CASSETGGTGELFF.

The chain recombines TRBV19 with TRBJ1-1, with 7 bases identical to TRBD1. With 10 bases clipped from V and 2 bases from J, the junction kept 13 bases outside the gene matches. Germline V gene lookup returns CDR1 LNHDA and CDR2 SQIVND (reference sequence). This CDR3 is built from 15 residues. The CDR3: CATLRGGVGNTEAFF. The CDR3 coding sequence is TGTGCCACCCTTAGAGGGGGCGTGGGAAACACTGAAGCTTTCTTT.

The CDR3 DNA reads TGCAGCGTCAGCGCCGGGACAGGGGGCTTCTCTGGAAACACCATATATTTT. Translated, it gives CSVSAGTGGFSGNTIYF. The chain combines TRBV29-1 with TRBJ1-3; 12 nucleotides agree with TRBD1. The J segment lost 0 bases and the V segment lost 6 bases, leaving 9 bases of the junction unmatched. CDR1 is SQVTM and CDR2 is ANQGSEA in the germline V gene. CDR3 length: 17 amino acids.

The V gene is TRBV4-1, the J gene TRBJ1-2, with a tentative D call TRBD1 (6 bases). The V end was cut by 4 bases, the J end by 8 bases, with 17 bases between. Germline V gene lookup returns CDR1 MGHRA and CDR2 YSYEKL. This CDR3 is 14 amino acids long. The CDR3 loop reads CASSPRGRGSGYTF. CDR3 DNA sequence: TGCGCCAGCAGCCCCCGCGGCAGGGGAAGCGGCTACACCTTC.

In DNA, the CDR3 is TGTGCCAGCAGCTTGACAGGGGGCGCGGTCGGGGAGCTGTTTTTT. Translated: CASSLTGGAVGELFF. This chain uses TRBV5-5 with TRBJ2-2, with TRBD1 identical over 9 bases. The V segment lost 1 base and the J segment 7 bases; nucleotides outside the gene matches: 5. The CDR3 is 15 amino acids. The germline gives CDR1 SGHKS, CDR2 YYEKEE (reference sequence).

In DNA, the CDR3 is TGTGCCAGCAGCAAGTCAGGGGTGGAGACCCAGTACTTC. Its protein is CASSKSGVETQYF. J is TRBJ2-5 and V is TRBV7-9; possibly TRBD1 for D (6 bases). Germline-derived CDR1 and CDR2 are SEHNR and FQNEAQ (reference sequence). The CDR3 loop spans 13 amino acids. The V and J ends lost 5 bases and 5 bases respectively, with 12 bases between them.

The chain joins TRBV4-2 to TRBJ1-1; possibly TRBD1 for D (6 bases). This CDR3 spans 14 amino acids. Trimming took 0 bases from V and 1 from J, leaving 6 bases between them. Germline values: CDR1 LGHNA, CDR2 YNFKEQ. In nucleotides, the CDR3 is TGTGCCAGCAGCCAAGAGGGGGCGAACACTGAAGCTTTCTTT. It specifies CASSQEGANTEAFF.

J is TRBJ2-2 and V is TRBV7-6; 11 bases fit TRBD2. The germline V gene has CDR1 SGHVS and CDR2 FNYEAQ. Trimming took 5 bases from V and 5 from J; bases not matched to a gene: 7. The CDR3 has 16 amino acids. DNA for the CDR3: TGTGCCAGCAGCAAAACCGGGACTAGCGGAACCGGGGAGCTGTTTTTT. Residues: CASSKTGTSGTGELFF.

Remarks on this clone: One end of the junction does not line up with germline, which may come from a read error. The V call is TRBV7-7, the J call TRBJ1-6, with D unclear. Per the germline V gene, CDR1 is SSHAT and CDR2 is FNYEAQ (reference sequence). This CDR3 is built from 14 residues. The CDR3 coding sequence is TGTGCTAGCAGCCGGGAGGCGAAGAATTCACCCCTCCACTTT. Translated, it gives CASSREAKNSPLHF.